Listed here are 18 T cell receptor beta chains from one sample, sequenced in a study of radiotherapy plus CTLA-4 blockade in lung cancer (dated by TCRdb to 2017 to 2018). The library relied on the immunoSEQ multiplex PCR assay. This is the immuneACCESS table as TCRdb keeps it, with only in-frame sequences that have V and J called. A part of the clones is gone; compared with another copy, unresolved V genes explain less than half, and the rest is unexplained. The sample table contains more than 75,000 clones; only one count was recorded for around 90% of them. Of the sample, around 0.87% is held by the ten largest clones. The source was peripheral blood, collected from a patient treated with radiotherapy plus ipilimumab. These receptors all come from a human donor with non-small cell lung cancer who had stable disease on radiotherapy plus ipilimumab.

This clone was counted between two and nine times. The chain couples TRBV5-4 to TRBJ1-2; TRBD1 might be the D (6 bases). Germline V lookup: CDR1 SGHNT, CDR2 YYREEE (reference sequence). CDR3 length: 14 amino acids. Trimming shortened V by 0 bases and J by 1 base, and 7 bases separated the two germline ends. CDR3 in DNA: TGTGCCAGCAGCTTGGACAGGGATAACTATGGCTACACCTTC. This sequence encodes CASSLDRDNYGYTF.

The rearrangement joins TRBV19 to TRBJ2-1; possibly TRBD2 for D (6 bases). V was shortened by 3 bases and J by 8 bases, with 17 bases between the two germline ends. CDR3 length equals 15 residues. In germline, CDR1 is LNHDA, CDR2 SQIVND (reference sequence). The CDR3 loop reads CASSIWGGSGDEQFF. CDR3 sequence (DNA): TGTGCCAGTAGTATTTGGGGAGGTTCGGGCGATGAGCAGTTCTTC. Variable domain in full (rest from reference TRBV19 and TRBJ2-1): DGGITQSPKYLFRKEGQNVTLSCEQNLNHDAMYWYRQDPGQGLRLIYYSQIVNDFQKGDIAEGYSVSREKKESFPLTVTSAQKNPTAFYLCASSIWGGSGDEQFFGPGTRLTVL.

CDR3 loop: CASSWGLALSSYNEQFF. The DNA for the CDR3 is TGTGCCAGCAGCTGGGGACTAGCTTTGAGCTCCTACAATGAGCAGTTCTTC. The rearrangement joins TRBV7-8 to TRBJ2-1; 9 nucleotides line up with TRBD2. Trimming at V came to 4 bases and at J to 0 bases, leaving 7 bases not matched to a gene. The CDR3 loop spans 17 amino acids. The germline V gene has CDR1 SGHVS and CDR2 FQNEAQ.

This rearrangement joins TRBV11-3 to TRBJ2-2; D is ambiguous. The CDR3 has 13 residues. Germline CDR1 reads SGHNT; CDR2 reads YENEEA. With 0 bases removed from V and 3 bases from J, the gap between germline ends came to 2 bases. The CDR3 DNA reads as TGTGCCAGCAGCTTAGACTACACCGGGGAGCTGTTTTTT. This encodes CASSLDYTGELFF.

The chain couples TRBV7-8 to TRBJ2-1; D remains unclear. Trimming took off 5 bases at V and 13 bases at J, with 21 bases between the two ends. The CDR3 sequence is 14 residues long. In germline, CDR1 is SGHVS, CDR2 FQNEAQ. CDR3 amino acids: CASSPETLTLSQFF. DNA for the CDR3: TGTGCCAGCAGCCCCGAGACCCTGACCTTGAGCCAGTTCTTC.

The V call is TRBV6-1, the J call TRBJ1-2, with 8 nucleotides matching TRBD1. Germline loops: CDR1 MNHNS, CDR2 SASEGT. Trimming removed 6 bases from V and 0 bases from J; junction bases left unmatched: 6. The CDR3 contains 15 residues. CDR3 protein: CASRQGAGANYGYTF. CDR3 sequence (DNA): TGTGCCAGCAGGCAGGGGGCAGGGGCTAACTATGGCTACACCTTC.

The chain couples TRBV19 to TRBJ1-5, with 9 positions matching TRBD1. CDR3 size: 15 residues. V was clipped by 4 bases and J by 2 bases; unmatched bases: 3. CDR1 and CDR2 from the germline V gene are LNHDA and SQIVND (reference sequence). CDR3 protein: CASSTTGGGNQPQHF. The CDR3 DNA reads as TGTGCCAGTAGTACAACAGGGGGCGGCAATCAGCCCCAGCATTTT.

The chain has TRBV29-1 and TRBJ2-1; TRBD2 aligns across 14 bases. The V gene's germline CDR1 is SQVTM and CDR2 ANQGSEA. The CDR3 covers 18 residues. With 5 bases clipped from V and 7 bases from J, the junction kept 16 bases outside the gene matches. CDR3 DNA sequence: TGCAGCGTTACCCCGGACGGACTAGCGGGGGGCCCTTGGAATGAGCAGTTCTTC. Protein sequence: CSVTPDGLAGGPWNEQFF.

This chain uses TRBV5-1 with TRBJ2-7, with no clear D. Trimming shortened V by 2 bases and J by 4 bases, and 19 bases separated the two germline ends. CDR1 SGHRS and CDR2 YFSETQ come from the germline V gene. CDR3 length: 16 residues. The CDR3 coding sequence is TGCGCCAGCAGCTTCTCCCCAAGAGAAGCGCAATACGAGCAGTACTTC. It is translated as CASSFSPREAQYEQYF.

The chain couples TRBV7-8 to TRBJ1-1; 11 positions agree with TRBD1. The CDR3 extends over 16 amino acids. The ends lost 1 base at V and 4 bases at J; junction bases unmatched: 5. In germline, CDR1 is SGHVS, CDR2 FQNEAQ. Here the CDR3 reads CASSLGTGGRGTEAFF. The CDR3 DNA reads as TGTGCCAGCAGCTTAGGGACAGGGGGCAGGGGCACTGAAGCTTTCTTT.

V gene TRBV19 combines with J gene TRBJ1-5; TRBD1 agrees at 7 bases. V lost 6 bases and J lost 3; bases outside the gene matches: 8. Germline-derived CDR1 and CDR2 are LNHDA and SQIVND (reference sequence). This CDR3 contains 15 residues. The chain's CDR3 is CASSSGTATNQPQHF. The CDR3, as DNA: TGTGCCAGTAGCTCCGGGACAGCAACCAATCAGCCCCAGCATTTT.

The chain joins TRBV27 to TRBJ2-5, with D tentatively TRBD2 (6 bases). Deletions cut 3 bases from V and 5 bases from J, with 13 bases between. In germline, CDR1 is MNHEY, CDR2 SMNVEV (reference sequence). The CDR3 consists of 14 residues. CDR3 region: CASSFSGRGETQYF. The CDR3 DNA is TGTGCCAGCAGTTTTTCCGGTCGGGGGGAGACCCAGTACTTC.

The CDR3 reads CASSVGSQINQPQHF. The DNA of the CDR3 is TGTGCCAGCAGCGTAGGGTCCCAAATCAATCAGCCCCAGCATTTT. V and J are TRBV9 and TRBJ1-5; D unclear. The CDR3 has 15 amino acids. The V gene's germline CDR1 is SGDLS and CDR2 YYNGEE. With 0 bases removed from V and 3 bases from J, the gap between germline ends came to 10 bases. The complete variable domain, with remaining parts taken from reference TRBV9 and TRBJ1-5, reads DSGVTQTPKHLITATGQRVTLRCSPRSGDLSVYWYQQSLDQGLQFLIQYYNGEERAKGNILERFSAQQFPDLHSELNLSSLELGDSALYFCASSVGSQINQPQHFGDGTRLSIL.

The rearrangement joins TRBV27 to TRBJ1-1; D is perhaps TRBD1 (6 bases). CDR1 is MNHEY, CDR2 SMNVEV, per germline (reference sequence). Deletions cut 7 bases from V and 6 bases from J, with 15 bases between. The CDR3 is made up of 13 amino acids. CDR3 DNA: TGTGCCAGCACGAGGCAGGGGACGTCTGAAGCTTTCTTT. This gives the protein CASTRQGTSEAFF.

The chain combines TRBV18 with TRBJ2-4; the match to TRBD2 covers 9 bases. Germline V gene sequence: CDR1 KGHSH, CDR2 LQKENI. This CDR3 contains 14 residues. V gave up 0 bases and J gave up 11 bases; unmatched junction bases: 5. The CDR3 reads CASSPPTSGGFQYF. CDR3 nucleotides: TGTGCCAGCTCACCACCGACTAGCGGAGGATTTCAGTACTTC. Using reference TRBV18 and TRBJ2-4 for the parts outside the CDR3, the full variable domain is NAGVMQNPRHLVRRRGQEARLRCSPMKGHSHVYWYRQLPEEGLKFMVYLQKENIIDESGMPKERFSAEFPKEGPSILRIQQVVRGDSAAYFCASSPPTSGGFQYFGAGTRLSVL.

The rearrangement uses TRBV29-1 and TRBJ2-2; D is unclear. In germline, CDR1 is SQVTM, CDR2 ANQGSEA. Trimming stripped 5 bases from V and 3 bases from J, with 4 bases between. The CDR3 covers 11 residues. The CDR3 DNA follows: TGCAGCGTTCGCTACACCGGGGAGCTGTTTTTT. It is translated as CSVRYTGELFF.

CDR3 region: CAWSVGGTGELFF. For the CDR3, the DNA is TGTGCCTGGAGTGTAGGGGGAACCGGGGAGCTGTTTTTT. The chain has TRBV30 and TRBJ2-2; D is possibly TRBD1 (6 bases). With 0 bases removed from V and 5 bases from J, the gap between germline ends came to 7 bases. The germline V gene encodes CDR1 GTSNPN and CDR2 SVGIG (reference sequence). This CDR3 has 13 residues.

Of note for this clone: This CDR3 is also generated by other DNA sequences in the sample. V gene TRBV5-1 combines with J gene TRBJ2-3, with TRBD2 matching over 16 bases. J was trimmed by 1 base and V by 1 base; bases with no gene match: 9. Germline V gene lookup returns CDR1 SGHRS and CDR2 YFSETQ. This CDR3 comprises 20 residues. The DNA for the CDR3 is TGCGCCAGCAGCTTGCGTTTCCCAGGGACTAGCGGGGGGGGCACAGATACGCAGTATTTT. It is translated as CASSLRFPGTSGGGTDTQYF.